This T cell receptor (beta chain) emerged from a study of tumor-infiltrating lymphocytes in primary liver carcinoma. Germline DNA was also extracted, with blood RNA taken from unsorted whole blood. With a constant-region primer, TCR beta cDNA was made from approximately 520 ng of total RNA. Slightly modified ARM-PCR, run as three nested multiplex PCR rounds, produced the TCR beta libraries. The first two PCR rounds, around 10 cycles each, used TRBV1-TRBV30 forward primers and a C-beta reverse primer. TCRdb fed the multiplex PCR reads into MiXCR, producing one record per CDR3 protein. The sample shows approximately 330,000 distinct CDR3 sequences, approximately 65% of them seen only once. J was trimmed by 2 bases and V by 5 bases; bases with no gene match: 14. The CDR3 extends over 18 amino acids. The germline V gene encodes CDR1 MNHEY and CDR2 SVGAGI.

Source material: peripheral blood. This clonotype was obtained from a man aged 35 to 55 with primary liver carcinoma and hepatitis B virus infection. The chain combines TRBV6-5 with TRBJ2-7, with 11 bases fitting TRBD2. CDR3 bases: TGTGCCAGCAGTCCCGGACACGCAACTAGCGGGGGCCCCTACGAGCAGTACTTC. Its translation: CASSPGHATSGGPYEQYF.